Listed below are T cell receptor beta chains from one sample, sequenced in a study of shared clonotypes between healthy human individuals. This table comes from immunoSEQ multiplex PCR, and its TCRdb copy is limited to in-frame clones, with some not included. The data show a few hundred thousand clones, with about 96% seen just once and about 0.32% held by the top ten. Material: memory CD8+ T cells sorted from blood. The receptors come from a young man in good health. CDR3s include the opening cysteine and the closing phenylalanine or tryptophan. Each record gives: J gene, clone size, V gene, D gene, CDR3 protein, CDR3 DNA. A D gene is named only where the DNA matches it firmly. Size is omitted from some rows. Given values are once, few, many or a class for expanded clones.

TRBJ2-2 . TRBV5-1 . CASSRDLNTGELFF TGCGCCAGCAGCCGAGACTTGAACACCGGGGAGCTGTTTTTT
TRBJ1-2 . TRBV5-1 . CASSLDNNYGYTF TGCGCCAGCAGCTTGGACAATAACTATGGCTACACCTTC
TRBJ2-7 . TRBV6-1 TRBD2 CASSEEAGGVSEQYF TGTGCCAGCAGTGAAGAAGCGGGAGGGGTCTCCGAGCAGTACTTC
TRBJ2-3 . TRBV4-1 TRBD2 CASSQEPSGRGADTQYF TGCGCCAGCAGCCAAGAGCCTAGCGGGAGAGGGGCAGATACGCAGTATTTT
TRBJ2-3 . TRBV10-2 TRBD2 CASSPAGATDTQYF TGCGCCAGCAGCCCAGCGGGAGCGACAGATACGCAGTATTTT
TRBJ1-1 . TRBV5-5 TRBD1 CASSPGQEAFF TGTGCCAGCAGCCCGGGACAGGAGGCTTTCTTT
TRBJ1-2 . TRBV7-9 . CASSFGGRDNYGYTF TGTGCCAGCAGCTTTGGGGGAAGAGATAACTATGGCTACACCTTC
TRBJ1-3 . TRBV7-9 TRBD1 CASSPGTGNTIYF TGTGCCAGCAGCCCCGGGACAGGGAACACCATATATTTT
TRBJ2-3 . TRBV5-4 TRBD2 CASSLEGGPSEYF TGTGCCAGCAGCTTGGAGGGAGGGCCATCCGAGTATTTT
TRBJ2-3 . TRBV29-1 . CSVAASRDTQYF TGCAGCGTTGCGGCTAGCAGGGATACGCAGTATTTT
TRBJ1-1 . TRBV6-5 . CASRNGGGTEAFF TGTGCCAGCAGGAACGGCGGGGGCACTGAAGCTTTCTTT
TRBJ1-5 . TRBV19 . CASSNIAGLSNQPQHF TGTGCCAGTAGTAACATCGCAGGGCTTAGCAATCAGCCCCAGCATTTT
TRBJ2-7 . TRBV5-1 . CASSLGLHYEQYF TGCGCCAGCAGCTTGGGACTGCACTACGAGCAGTACTTC
TRBJ2-1 . TRBV28 TRBD2 CASSFYFREGRVEQFF TGTGCCAGCAGTTTCTACTTCCGGGAGGGCCGCGTTGAGCAGTTCTTC
TRBJ1-3 . TRBV10-1 . CASSESEDRNTIYF TGCGCCAGCAGTGAGTCGGAGGACAGAAACACCATATATTTT
TRBJ2-7 . TRBV6-5 . CASSYVGAGLYEQYF TGTGCCAGCAGTTACGTCGGGGCCGGCCTCTACGAGCAGTACTTC
TRBJ2-5 . TRBV5-1 . CASSPGLGETQYF TGCGCCAGCAGCCCGGGGCTGGGGGAGACCCAGTACTTC
TRBJ2-7 . TRBV7-8 TRBD2 CASSYNLAGGPYEQYF TGTGCCAGCAGCTATAACCTAGCGGGAGGGCCCTACGAGCAGTACTTC
TRBJ2-3 . TRBV7-9 TRBD2 CASSYSGRAATDTQYF TGTGCCAGCAGTTATAGCGGGAGGGCCGCTACAGATACGCAGTATTTT
TRBJ2-7 once TRBV20-1 TRBD2 CSVAGSYEQYF TGCAGTGTAGCGGGCTCCTACGAGCAGTACTTC
TRBJ1-1 . TRBV19 . CASSPDLLRSPEAFF TGTGCCAGTAGTCCCGATCTGCTCCGGAGTCCTGAAGCTTTCTTT
TRBJ2-3 . TRBV6-4 TRBD2 CASSGWTSGADTQYF TGTGCCAGCAGTGGTTGGACTAGCGGGGCAGATACGCAGTATTTT
TRBJ2-5 once TRBV25-1 . CASSEYSTTQETQYF TGTGCCAGCAGTGAATATAGCACAACCCAAGAGACCCAGTACTTC
TRBJ1-2 . TRBV25-1 . CASSEGAIHGYTF TGTGCCAGCAGTGAAGGAGCGATCCATGGCTACACCTTC
TRBJ2-1 . TRBV6-5 TRBD1 CASRYQGAPRNEQFF TGTGCCAGCAGATATCAGGGGGCGCCTCGTAATGAGCAGTTCTTC
TRBJ2-2 once TRBV5-1 TRBD2 CASSDGLAGTGELFF TGCGCCAGCAGCGACGGACTAGCAGGCACCGGGGAGCTGTTTTTT
TRBJ2-1 . TRBV9 TRBD2 CASSPTAGGARNEQFF TGTGCCAGCAGCCCAACAGCGGGAGGGGCGAGGAATGAGCAGTTCTTC
TRBJ2-7 . TRBV28 . CASRIGSTYEQYF TGTGCCAGCAGGATCGGGTCGACCTACGAGCAGTACTTC
TRBJ1-2 . TRBV5-4 TRBD1 CASSEAGTGIYGYTF TGTGCCAGCAGCGAAGCCGGGACAGGCATTTATGGCTACACCTTC
TRBJ1-2 . TRBV7-9 . CASSLDSYYGYTF TGTGCCAGCAGCTTAGACAGCTACTATGGCTACACCTTC
TRBJ2-7 . TRBV28 . CASSSPGAYEQYF TGTGCCAGCAGTTCCCCGGGGGCCTACGAGCAGTACTTC
TRBJ2-2 . TRBV6-1 TRBD2 CASKLAGGSGELFF TGTGCCAGCAAGCTAGCGGGAGGTTCCGGGGAGCTGTTTTTT
TRBJ1-5 . TRBV7-9 . CASSYTSNQPQHF TGTGCCAGCAGCTACACTAGCAATCAGCCCCAGCATTTT
TRBJ2-5 . TRBV10-3 TRBD1 CAISESSGGETQYF TGTGCCATCAGTGAGTCGTCAGGGGGAGAGACCCAGTACTTC
TRBJ1-5 . TRBV28 TRBD1 CASTQQGGSNQPQHF TGTGCCAGCACCCAACAGGGGGGTAGCAATCAGCCCCAGCATTTT
TRBJ2-3 . TRBV27 TRBD2 CASSLRGERTYTDTQYF TGTGCCAGCAGTTTACGGGGGGAGAGGACTTACACAGATACGCAGTATTTT
TRBJ2-7 . TRBV15 . CATGRDLSYEQYF TGTGCCACCGGGCGGGACCTCTCCTACGAGCAGTACTTC
TRBJ1-5 . TRBV2 . CASSEFGAELPQHF TGTGCCAGCAGTGAATTCGGGGCGGAGTTGCCCCAGCATTTT
TRBJ2-7 . TRBV28 . CASTTGTSYEQYF TGTGCCAGCACCACGGGAACCTCCTACGAGCAGTACTTC
TRBJ2-1 . TRBV9 TRBD1 CASSVAGTGGYNEQFF TGTGCCAGCAGCGTAGCGGGGACAGGGGGATACAATGAGCAGTTCTTC
TRBJ2-4 . TRBV7-9 . CASSLQEAKNIQYF TGTGCCAGCAGCTTACAAGAAGCCAAAAACATTCAGTACTTC
TRBJ2-7 . TRBV19 . CASSPFFFRAQEQYF TGTGCCAGTAGTCCGTTTTTTTTCAGGGCGCAGGAGCAGTACTTC
TRBJ1-1 . TRBV5-8 . CASSPRNTEAFF TGTGCCAGCAGCCCCAGGAACACTGAAGCTTTCTTT
TRBJ1-5 . TRBV5-6 . CASRVRGNQPQHF TGTGCCAGCCGTGTCAGGGGAAATCAGCCCCAGCATTTT
TRBJ1-2 . TRBV5-4 TRBD1 CASTRQGFGYTF TGTGCCAGTACACGACAGGGTTTTGGCTACACCTTC
TRBJ2-5 . TRBV5-1 . CASSLVVRGETQYF TGCGCCAGCAGCTTGGTAGTTAGGGGAGAGACCCAGTACTTC
TRBJ2-1 . TRBV7-2 TRBD2 CASSLGSGLAGNEQFF TGTGCCAGCAGCTTAGGGTCGGGACTAGCGGGTAATGAGCAGTTCTTC